These 22 T cell receptor beta chains originate from one sample sequenced in a study of T cell repertoires in cytomegalovirus infection. For these receptors, no antigen is known. A single record per CDR3 protein comes from TCRdb applying MiXCR to the reads. The repertoire holds 800,000 to 950,000 distinct CDR3 sequences, with roughly 33% as singletons. The sample in question was cultured CD8+ T cells from PBMCs, obtained from culture after CMV antigen stimulation. The receptor source for this set is a human donor in good health (CMV status not recorded). Some clones in this sample may be carry-over from other donors' samples.

The V call is TRBV7-6, the J call TRBJ2-5; D is ambiguous. The CDR3 has 14 amino acids. Trimming removed 5 bases from V and 1 base from J, with 11 bases in between. Germline lookup yields CDR1 SGHVS and CDR2 FNYEAQ. As DNA, the CDR3 is TGTGCCAGCAGCCGTGCGGCAGCCCAAGAGACCCAGTACTTC. It codes for CASSRAAAQETQYF.

This clonotype was observed a single time. V and J are TRBV13 and TRBJ2-1; D is unresolved. The CDR3 consists of 10 residues. Germline values: CDR1 PRHDT, CDR2 FYEKMQ (reference sequence). Trimming removed 2 bases at V and 15 bases at J, with 8 bases between. CDR3 sequence reads: CASSLNRRFF. The CDR3, as DNA: TGTGCCAGCAGCTTAAACCGGAGGTTCTTC.

This clonotype appeared many times. The rearrangement uses TRBV12-3 or TRBV12-4 and TRBJ1-1; a possible D gene is TRBD1 (5 bases). Trimming took off 3 bases at V and 4 bases at J, with 6 bases between the two ends. This CDR3 is 12 amino acids long. CDR3 DNA: TGTGCCAGCAGTTTCCAGGGCACTGAAGCTTTCTTT. It encodes CASSFQGTEAFF.

This clonotype has more than one count but fewer than ten. The chain combines TRBV4-1 with TRBJ2-5; D possibly matches TRBD1 or TRBD2 (5 bases each). CDR3 size: 15 residues. V lost 1 base to trimming and J lost 1 base, with 10 bases between them. Germline lookup yields CDR1 MGHRA and CDR2 YSYEKL. In nucleotides, the CDR3 is TGCGCCAGCAGCCAAGGGGCTGGGACCCAAGAGACCCAGTACTTC. Its protein is CASSQGAGTQETQYF.

The chain couples TRBV7-9 to TRBJ2-1; 7 bases map to TRBD1. CDR1 is SEHNR, CDR2 FQNEAQ, per germline (reference sequence). Trimming removed 5 bases from V and 8 bases from J; junction bases left unmatched: 3. This CDR3 comprises 12 residues. CDR3 sequence: CASSIDRDEQFF. DNA for the CDR3: TGTGCCAGCAGCATTGACAGGGATGAGCAGTTCTTC.

This chain connects TRBV11-2 to TRBJ2-6; D may be TRBD2 (6 bases). Trimming cost V 3 bases and J 0 bases, with 15 bases left between them. The CDR3 extends over 18 amino acids. Germline V lookup: CDR1 SGHAT, CDR2 FQNNGV. Written as DNA, the CDR3 is TGTGCCAGCAGCTTTCGAGGAGGGGACCGCTCTGGGGCCAACGTCCTGACTTTC. The encoded protein is CASSFRGGDRSGANVLTF.

The chain links TRBV6-1 to TRBJ2-7; possibly TRBD1 for D (5 bases). Per the germline V gene, CDR1 is MNHNS and CDR2 is SASEGT. With 3 bases removed from V and 2 bases from J, the gap between germline ends came to 11 bases. This CDR3 comprises 14 residues. The CDR3 here is CASSDYQGPYEQYF. For the CDR3, the DNA is TGTGCCAGCAGTGACTACCAGGGTCCCTACGAGCAGTACTTC.

There are many counts of this clonotype. The genes are TRBV7-6 and TRBJ2-3; D ambiguous. Germline CDR1 is SGHVS and CDR2 is FNYEAQ. Trimming removed 1 base from V and 3 bases from J, with 8 bases in between. This CDR3 comprises 14 residues. DNA of the CDR3: TGTGCCAGCAGCTTAGGTGGGGAAACAGATACGCAGTATTTT. It specifies CASSLGGETDTQYF.

Concerning this clonotype itself: The junction and the germline gene differ at one end; a read error may be behind it. The rearrangement joins TRBV27 to TRBJ2-6, with D unresolved. The CDR3 contains 21 residues. Germline CDR1 and CDR2: MNHEY and SMNVEV (reference sequence). CDR3 nucleotide sequence: TGTGTCAGCAGACCAATGGTCAGTTTCCCGGTATTTCTCTCTGGGGCCAACGTCCTGACTTTC. Encoded protein: CVSRPMVSFPVFLSGANVLTF.

This clonotype was seen only a few times. This chain connects TRBV7-8 to TRBJ1-3; weak D call: TRBD1 (5 bases). The germline V gene has CDR1 SGHVS and CDR2 FQNEAQ. This CDR3 region has 19 residues. Between the trimmed V and J ends, which lost 5 bases and 0 bases, there was a span of 23 bases. The CDR3 reads CASSGGRGGPDGSGNTIYF. DNA of the CDR3: TGTGCCAGCAGCGGGGGACGGGGAGGCCCGGATGGCTCTGGAAACACCATATATTTT.

The chain links TRBV7-9 to TRBJ2-1; D remains ambiguous. V was clipped by 3 bases and J by 6 bases, with 6 bases between them. The CDR3 is 12 amino acids. Germline lookup yields CDR1 SEHNR and CDR2 FQNEAQ (reference sequence). CDR3 DNA: TGTGCCAGCAGCTTTAGTTTCAATGAGCAGTTCTTC. Translation: CASSFSFNEQFF.

The sample holds a few counts of this clonotype. The rearrangement joins TRBV20-1 to TRBJ2-2; TRBD2 aligns across 12 bases. This CDR3 has 19 amino acids. V gave up 0 bases and J gave up 4 bases; unmatched junction bases: 12. The V gene's germline CDR1 is DFQATT and CDR2 SNEGSKA (reference sequence). The CDR3 region has the DNA TGCAGTGCTAGAGATAGACGACTAGCGGGGGCGACGCGCACCGGGGAGCTGTTTTTT. Translated: CSARDRRLAGATRTGELFF.

At least ten counts were recorded for this clonotype. A junction end diverges from the germline sequence, so it may reflect a read error. CDR3 DNA sequence: TGTGCTAGCAGCCCCGGGACAGGGGCCAATGAGCAGTTCTTC. This codes for CASSPGTGANEQFF. V usage is TRBV7-7 and J usage is TRBJ2-1, with 10 bases identical to TRBD1. The CDR3 covers 14 residues. The V gene's germline CDR1 is SSHAT and CDR2 FNYEAQ (reference sequence).

This clonotype was found a few times. The V and J genes are TRBV6-2 or TRBV6-3 and TRBJ1-2, with D possibly being TRBD1 (5 bases). Germline loops: CDR1 MNHEY, CDR2 SVGEGT. The CDR3 is made up of 17 amino acids. V shed 2 bases and J shed 6 bases, with 22 bases lying between them. The CDR3 sequence is CASSYLPLQEGLDGYTF. DNA for the CDR3: TGTGCCAGCAGTTACCTACCTCTTCAGGAGGGGCTGGATGGCTACACCTTC.

Only a few counts were recorded for this clonotype. J is TRBJ2-1 and V is TRBV9, with D perhaps assigned TRBD1 or TRBD2 (5 bases each). Germline CDR1 SGDLS, CDR2 YYNGEE. The V and J ends lost 0 bases and 5 bases respectively, with 9 bases between them. CDR3 length: 14 amino acids. CDR3 in DNA: TGTGCCAGCAGCGTAGTAAGGGGAGACAATGAGCAGTTCTTC. It specifies CASSVVRGDNEQFF.

This clonotype was detected once. The rearrangement uses TRBV6-6 and TRBJ1-1, with D possibly matching TRBD1 (5 bases). In germline, CDR1 is MNHNY, CDR2 SVGAGI (reference sequence). V lost 2 bases, J lost 0 bases, and 22 bases lay in between. CDR3 length: 19 residues. The CDR3 nucleotides read TGTGCCAGCAGTTACCCCGAGTGGGAAAGGGGCCTCTTGAACACTGAAGCTTTCTTT. Translating it yields CASSYPEWERGLLNTEAFF.

This clonotype showed up just a few times. This chain connects TRBV7-9 to TRBJ1-2; 7 bases map to TRBD1. Trimming at V came to 5 bases and at J to 8 bases, leaving 8 bases not matched to a gene. Per the germline V gene, CDR1 is SEHNR and CDR2 is FQNEAQ (reference sequence). CDR3 length: 13 residues. CDR3 sequence: CASSPQGIEGYTF. Written as DNA, the CDR3 is TGTGCCAGCAGCCCACAGGGGATTGAGGGCTACACCTTC.

There are a few counts of this clonotype. The chain joins TRBV7-9 to TRBJ2-5, with 8 bases aligning to TRBD2. V shed 5 bases, J shed 2 bases, and the junction held 7 bases outside the gene matches. The CDR3 runs to 15 residues. CDR1 and CDR2 (germline): SEHNR, FQNEAQ (reference sequence). The CDR3 nucleotides are TGTGCCAGCAGCCCCGGGAGGGCGGGGCAAGAGACCCAGTACTTC. This codes for CASSPGRAGQETQYF.

The chain recombines TRBV6-5 with TRBJ2-7, with 7 bases aligning to TRBD1. The V segment lost 4 bases and the J segment 0 bases; nucleotides outside the gene matches: 3. The CDR3 has 14 residues. CDR1 and CDR2 from the germline V gene are MNHEY and SVGAGI. CDR3 residues: CASSWGQHSYEQYF. CDR3 in DNA: TGTGCCAGCAGTTGGGGACAGCACTCCTACGAGCAGTACTTC.

The rearrangement uses TRBV19 and TRBJ1-6; tentatively, D is TRBD1 (5 bases). Germline V gives CDR1 LNHDA, CDR2 SQIVND (reference sequence). V was trimmed by 11 bases and J by 6 bases, leaving 14 bases between them. There are 13 residues in the CDR3. CDR3 in amino acids: CASRDPSNSPLHF. CDR3 sequence (DNA): TGTGCCTCTCGGGACCCCTCTAATTCACCCCTCCACTTT.

This rearrangement joins TRBV6-1 to TRBJ2-7; D not resolved. Trimming stripped 1 base from V and 4 bases from J, with 11 bases between. Germline CDR1 is MNHNS and CDR2 is SASEGT. The CDR3 is made up of 14 amino acids. CDR3 in amino acids: CASSEDRAEYEQYV. CDR3 DNA: TGTGCCAGCAGTGAAGATAGGGCGGAATACGAGCAGTACGTC.

The gene calls are TRBV28 and TRBJ2-1, with D possibly matching TRBD2 (5 bases). Trimming cost V 8 bases and J 6 bases, with 17 bases left between them. This CDR3 comprises 14 residues. Germline CDR1 is MDHEN and CDR2 is SYDVKM. DNA of the CDR3: TGTGCCAGCTCTTCGAGGGAAGGACTCAATGAGCAGTTCTTC. Its protein product is CASSSREGLNEQFF.